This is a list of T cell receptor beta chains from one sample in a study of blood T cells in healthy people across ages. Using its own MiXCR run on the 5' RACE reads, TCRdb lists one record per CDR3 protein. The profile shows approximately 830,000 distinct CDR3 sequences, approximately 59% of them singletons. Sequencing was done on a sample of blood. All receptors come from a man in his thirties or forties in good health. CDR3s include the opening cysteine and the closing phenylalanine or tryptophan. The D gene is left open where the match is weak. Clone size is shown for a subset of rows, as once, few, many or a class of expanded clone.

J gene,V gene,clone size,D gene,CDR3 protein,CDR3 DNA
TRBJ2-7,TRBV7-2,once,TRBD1,CASSLPHRGYGQYF,TGTGCCAGCAGCTTACCACACAGGGGTTACGGGCAGTACTTC
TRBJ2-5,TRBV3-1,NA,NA,CASSQDTRGETQYF,TGTGCCAGCAGCCAAGACACTCGCGGGGAGACCCAGTACTTC
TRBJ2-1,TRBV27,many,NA,CASSENRGPPFF,TGTGCCAGCAGTGAAAACCGGGGGCCACCGTTCTTC
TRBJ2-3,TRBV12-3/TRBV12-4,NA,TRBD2,CASNPGLAGEDTQYF,TGTGCCAGCAACCCGGGACTAGCGGGGGAAGATACGCAGTATTTT
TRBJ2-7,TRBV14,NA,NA,CASSQVQGGEQYF,TGTGCCAGCAGCCAAGTCCAGGGCGGCGAGCAGTACTTC
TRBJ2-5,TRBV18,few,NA,CASSPNSWETQYF,TGTGCCAGCTCACCTAACAGTTGGGAGACCCAGTACTTC
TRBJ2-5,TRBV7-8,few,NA,CASSLGPQGMETQYF,TGTGCCAGCAGTTTAGGTCCTCAGGGGATGGAGACCCAGTACTTC
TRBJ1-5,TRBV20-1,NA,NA,CSARDQAGGKGHQPQHF,TGCAGTGCTAGAGATCAAGCGGGGGGAAAAGGGCATCAGCCCCAGCATTTT
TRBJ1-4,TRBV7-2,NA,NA,CASSLGFSNEKLFF,TGTGCCAGCAGCTTAGGTTTTTCTAATGAAAAACTGTTTTTT
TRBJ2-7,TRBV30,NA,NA,CAWGEMRDSEQYF,TGTGCCTGGGGGGAGATGAGGGACTCCGAGCAGTACTTC
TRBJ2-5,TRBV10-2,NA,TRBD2,CASSESQGLASQETQYF,TGCGCCAGCAGTGAGTCTCAGGGACTAGCGAGCCAAGAGACCCAGTACTTC
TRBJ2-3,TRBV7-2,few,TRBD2,CASSLIGSGGLSTDTQYF,TGTGCCAGCAGCTTGATTGGGTCGGGGGGTCTTAGCACAGATACGCAGTATTTT
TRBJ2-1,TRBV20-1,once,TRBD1,CSAREAGQGYNEQFF,TGCAGTGCTAGGGAAGCGGGACAGGGCTACAATGAGCAGTTCTTC
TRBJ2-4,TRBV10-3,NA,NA,CAISERTPREQYF,TGTGCCATCAGTGAGAGGACGCCTCGGGAGCAGTACTTC
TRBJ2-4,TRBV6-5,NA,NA,CASTQGNIQYF,TGTGCCAGCACCCAGGGAAACATTCAGTACTTC
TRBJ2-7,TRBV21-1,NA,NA,CASRNGGGSSYEQYF,TGTGCCAGCAGAAACGGTGGGGGGAGCTCCTACGAGCAGTACTTC
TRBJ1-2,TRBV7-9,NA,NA,CASSRDSAVGYGYTF,TGTGCCAGCAGCCGCGACAGCGCGGTGGGCTATGGCTACACCTTC
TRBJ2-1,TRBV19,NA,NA,CAGSMRGNLNEQFF,TGTGCCGGTAGTATGCGAGGGAACCTTAATGAGCAGTTCTTC
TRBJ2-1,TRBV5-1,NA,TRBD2,CASSLTSGWGNEQFF,TGCGCCAGCAGCTTGACTAGCGGGTGGGGCAATGAGCAGTTCTTC
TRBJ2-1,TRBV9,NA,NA,CASSVGQGGEQFF,TGTGCCAGCAGCGTAGGTCAGGGTGGTGAGCAGTTCTTC
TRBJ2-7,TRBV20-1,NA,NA,CSASATYEQYF,TGCAGTGCTAGTGCCACATACGAGCAGTACTTC
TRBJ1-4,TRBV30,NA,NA,CAWSREYEKLFF,TGTGCCTGGAGTAGGGAATATGAAAAACTGTTTTTT
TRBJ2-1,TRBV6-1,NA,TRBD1,CASSESGTGGTYEQFF,TGTGCCAGCAGTGAATCCGGGACAGGGGGCACTTATGAGCAGTTCTTC
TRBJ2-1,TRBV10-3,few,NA,CAISYGPTEGNEQFF,TGTGCCATCAGCTACGGGCCAACGGAGGGCAATGAGCAGTTCTTC
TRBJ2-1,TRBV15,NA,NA,CATSRDMSRVGFNEQFF,TGTGCCACCAGCAGAGATATGTCCAGGGTGGGTTTCAATGAGCAGTTCTTC
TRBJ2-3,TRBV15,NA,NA,CATTKGLAENTQYF,TGTGCCACCACCAAGGGGTTAGCGGAGAATACGCAGTATTTT
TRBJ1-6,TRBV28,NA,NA,CASGEGNNSPLHF,TGTGCCAGCGGGGAAGGGAATAATTCACCCCTCCACTTT
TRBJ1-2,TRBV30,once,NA,CAWTGTNYGYTF,TGTGCCTGGACCGGGACTAACTATGGCTACACCTTC
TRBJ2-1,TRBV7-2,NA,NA,CASSLLAQYNEQFF,TGTGCCAGCAGCTTACTAGCGCAGTACAATGAGCAGTTCTTC
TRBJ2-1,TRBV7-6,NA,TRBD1,CASSSDRAGYNEQFF,TGTGCCAGCAGCTCGGACAGGGCGGGCTACAATGAGCAGTTCTTC
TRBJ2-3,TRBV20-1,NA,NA,CSARGAPNRATDTQYF,TGCAGTGCTAGAGGGGCCCCGAACAGGGCCACAGATACGCAGTATTTT
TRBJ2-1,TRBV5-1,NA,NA,CASSSGLRDNEQFF,TGCGCCAGCAGCTCCGGACTACGAGACAATGAGCAGTTCTTC
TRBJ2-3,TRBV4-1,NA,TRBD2,CASSHPPSGGADTQYF,TGCGCCAGCAGCCACCCACCTAGCGGGGGGGCTGATACGCAGTATTTT
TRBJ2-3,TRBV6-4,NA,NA,CASSEAEHRGTDTQYF,TGTGCCAGCAGTGAGGCTGAACACAGGGGCACAGATACGCAGTATTTT
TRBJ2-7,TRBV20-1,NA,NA,CSALGQSSYEQYF,TGCAGTGCACTCGGACAGAGCTCCTACGAGCAGTACTTC
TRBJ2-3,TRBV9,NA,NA,CASSVGWGLDTQYF,TGTGCCAGCAGCGTAGGGTGGGGGCTCGATACGCAGTATTTT
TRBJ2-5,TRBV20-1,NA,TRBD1,CSARDEQTGYQETQYF,TGCAGTGCTAGAGACGAACAGACAGGGTACCAAGAGACCCAGTACTTC
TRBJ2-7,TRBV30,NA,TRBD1,CAWSWGQAYEQYF,TGTGCCTGGAGTTGGGGACAGGCCTACGAGCAGTACTTC
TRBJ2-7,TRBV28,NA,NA,CASNLTGHRPYEQYF,TGTGCCAGCAACCTGACAGGCCATCGCCCTTACGAGCAGTACTTC
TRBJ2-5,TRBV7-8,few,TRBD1,CASSRQGNWETQYF,TGTGCCAGCAGTAGACAGGGGAATTGGGAGACCCAGTACTTC
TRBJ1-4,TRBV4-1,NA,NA,CASSQDSSALPMRQLFF,TGCGCCAGCAGCCAAGATTCGAGTGCCCTACCAATGAGGCAGCTGTTTTTT
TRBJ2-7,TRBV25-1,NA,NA,CASSVGNEQYF,TGTGCCAGCAGTGTTGGCAATGAGCAGTACTTC
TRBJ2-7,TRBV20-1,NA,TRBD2,CSAYYPTSDFYEQYF,TGCAGTGCTTACTACCCAACTAGCGACTTCTACGAGCAGTACTTC
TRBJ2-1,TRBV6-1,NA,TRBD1,CASSVQGIHNEQFF,TGTGCCAGCAGTGTACAGGGGATCCACAATGAGCAGTTCTTC
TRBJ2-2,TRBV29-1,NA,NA,CSVAQTGELFF,TGCAGCGTCGCCCAGACCGGGGAGCTGTTTTTT